These 9 T cell receptor beta chains share one sample of origin, sequenced in a study of shared clonotypes between healthy human individuals. The repertoire was sequenced with immunoSEQ multiplex PCR; TCRdb's copy has only in-frame clones and lacks some. The repertoire holds roughly 520,000 clones, with approximately 94% as singletons. The source material was naive CD4+ T cells sorted from blood. The sample's subset: CD45RA+ positively selected. All receptors come from a woman in her 30s in good health.

The chain recombines TRBV21-1 with TRBJ1-4; TRBD1, the table's D call, lacks a check against the DNA. TRBV21-1 is designated a pseudogene. There are 12 residues in the CDR3. CDR3 nucleotides: TGTGCCAGCCAGGGAACTAATGAAAAACTGTTTTTT. Its translation is CASQGTNEKLFF.

About this clone itself: The same CDR3 arises from other DNA sequences in this sample as well. The rearrangement joins TRBV5-1 to TRBJ2-7, with TRBD2 identical over 9 bases. Germline V gene lookup returns CDR1 SGHRS and CDR2 YFSETQ. Germline trimming cut 2 bases from V and 0 bases from J; bases unmatched to any gene: 0. This CDR3 is 14 amino acids long. For the CDR3, the DNA is TGCGCCAGCAGCTTTAGCGGGAGCTCCTACGAGCAGTACTTC. It codes for CASSFSGSSYEQYF.

V gene TRBV6-1 combines with J gene TRBJ2-7; possibly TRBD1 or TRBD2 for D (5 bases each). Germline CDR1 reads MNHNS; CDR2 reads SASEGT. This CDR3 comprises 13 residues. Trimming took 8 bases from V and 2 from J, leaving 13 bases between them. CDR3 sequence: CASGRDGPYEQYF. CDR3 nucleotide sequence: TGTGCCAGCGGCCGGGACGGTCCCTACGAGCAGTACTTC.

The J gene is TRBJ2-5, the V gene TRBV25-1; maybe TRBD1 (7 bases). The germline gives CDR1 MGHDK, CDR2 SYGVNS. The CDR3 runs to 18 residues. Trimming pared 0 bases from V and 5 bases from J, leaving 22 bases between. The CDR3 DNA sequence: TGTGCCAGCAGTGAATATGGAAGAGGGCGGGACAGTCATGAGACCCAGTACTTC. This translates into CASSEYGRGRDSHETQYF. The complete variable domain, with remaining parts taken from reference TRBV25-1 and TRBJ2-5, reads EADIYQTPRYLVIGTGKKITLECSQTMGHDKMYWYQQDPGMELHLIHYSYGVNSTEKGDLSSESTVSRIRTEHFPLTLESARPSHTSQYLCASSEYGRGRDSHETQYFGPGTRLLVL.

The V and J genes are TRBV29-1 and TRBJ2-3; D perhaps matches TRBD2 (7 bases). In germline, CDR1 is SQVTM, CDR2 ANQGSEA. Trimming shortened V by 5 bases and J by 3 bases, and 15 bases separated the two germline ends. The CDR3 length is 14 residues. The CDR3 bases are TGCAGCGTTTTTGGGCGGGGGCAAACAGATACGCAGTATTTT. Its protein product is CSVFGRGQTDTQYF.

As regards this clone: Additional DNA sequences in this sample encode the identical CDR3. The chain links TRBV28 to TRBJ1-2; the D is unclear. Germline CDR1 and CDR2: MDHEN and SYDVKM. This CDR3 has 12 amino acids. V dropped 6 bases and J dropped 8 bases, with 13 bases sitting between them. The CDR3 is CASSAGLYGYTF. The CDR3 coding sequence is TGTGCCAGCAGCGCAGGTCTCTACGGCTACACCTTC.

The J gene is TRBJ1-2, the V gene TRBV10-3; no reliable D call. This CDR3 has 11 residues. V lost 4 bases to trimming and J lost 3 bases, with 3 bases between them. The germline gives CDR1 ENHRY, CDR2 SYGVKD. CDR3 sequence reads: CAISGYYGYTF. The CDR3 DNA follows: TGTGCCATCAGTGGTTACTATGGCTACACCTTC.

The chain carries TRBV5-8 and TRBJ1-4; D is uncertain. From germline, CDR1 is SGHTS and CDR2 YDEGEE. Trimming left V 0 bases short and J 5 bases short, with 8 bases between. This CDR3 is 14 amino acids long. The CDR3, as DNA: TGTGCCAGCAGCTTGGGCGGAATGAATGAAAAACTGTTTTTT. It encodes CASSLGGMNEKLFF.

The chain joins TRBV10-3 to TRBJ2-1; TRBD2 aligns across 10 bases. This CDR3 has 16 residues. Germline V gives CDR1 ENHRY, CDR2 SYGVKD. Unmatched junction bases numbered 3, after V lost 0 bases and J lost 4 bases. This chain's CDR3 is CAISESRTSGYNEQFF. Here the CDR3 DNA reads TGTGCCATCAGTGAGTCTCGGACTAGCGGATACAATGAGCAGTTCTTC.